This T cell receptor beta chain emerged from a study of shared clonotypes between healthy human individuals. Generated by immunoSEQ multiplex PCR, the TCRdb table keeps only in-frame clones and is missing some. Of around 2.3 million clones in the sample, approximately 94% were seen once. This clonotype was obtained from a man in his late teens or twenties in good health. Sequenced material: naive CD4+ T cells sorted from blood. Noted subset: CD45RA+ positively selected.

CDR3 loop: CASSLRTGVGETQYF. The CDR3 bases are TGCGCCAGCAGCTTGAGGACAGGGGTAGGGGAGACCCAGTACTTC. The chain couples TRBV5-1 to TRBJ2-5; 9 positions agree with TRBD1. V gave up 1 base and J gave up 5 bases; unmatched junction bases: 6. There are 15 residues in the CDR3. Per germline, CDR1 SGHRS and CDR2 YFSETQ.